This TCR beta chain was sequenced during a study of CD4+ T cells in melanoma. Study-level findings and limits: CD8+ T cell, macrophage and B cell function reportedly correlated with neoantigen-specific CD4+ T cells.

Trimming pared 3 bases from V and 5 bases from J, leaving 16 bases between. There are 15 residues in the CDR3. The germline CDR1 and CDR2 sequences are MGHDK and SYGVNS. A note on this clone: Its antigen is undetermined.

The assay was immunoSEQ multiplex PCR, and TCRdb's table has in-frame clones only and misses some. Among roughly 120,000 clones listed, roughly 90% were seen once. The sample taken for sequencing was peripheral blood. The source of this sequence is a human donor with melanoma. The genes are TRBV25-1 and TRBJ2-5; D possibly corresponds to TRBD1 (7 bases). The CDR3 region has the DNA TGTGCCAGCAGTGAGTTAGGGGACAGCGGGGAGACCCAGTACTTC. This codes for CASSELGDSGETQYF.